These 27 T cell receptor beta chains originate from one sample sequenced in a study of blood T cell repertoires in COVID-19. Generated by immunoSEQ multiplex PCR, the TCRdb table keeps only in-frame clones and is missing some. The sample holds about 270,000 clones, 75% to 90% seen once. Sequencing was performed on peripheral blood. These receptors were obtained from a woman in her seventies with COVID-19, enrolled during active disease.

The rearrangement joins TRBV9 to TRBJ1-2; D possibly corresponds to TRBD1 (5 bases). The CDR3 consists of 15 residues. V gave up 0 bases and J gave up 6 bases, with 15 bases separating them. Germline loops: CDR1 SGDLS, CDR2 YYNGEE. CDR3 bases: TGTGCCAGCAGCGTAGTGGAAGGGGAGGTTCATGGCTACACCTTC. Amino acid sequence: CASSVVEGEVHGYTF.

This chain uses TRBV4-2 with TRBJ2-5; 10 nucleotides match TRBD2. The germline gives CDR1 LGHNA, CDR2 YNFKEQ. J gave up 1 base and V 4 bases, and 6 bases lay outside the gene matches. This CDR3 contains 16 residues. The CDR3 region has the DNA TGTGCCAGCAGCCGCGGGAGCGGGGGGGCCCAAGAGACCCAGTACTTC. Encoded protein: CASSRGSGGAQETQYF.

This clone was found once. The chain uses TRBV28 and TRBJ1-1; a weak D match, TRBD1 (5 bases). Per the germline V gene, CDR1 is MDHEN and CDR2 is SYDVKM. The CDR3 runs to 15 residues. Trimming cost V 2 bases and J 8 bases, with 18 bases left between them. CDR3 region: CASSLPTGVWGEAFF. CDR3 bases: TGTGCCAGCAGTTTACCCACAGGCGTATGGGGAGAAGCTTTCTTT.

The V and J genes are TRBV7-9 and TRBJ2-7; 9 nucleotides align to TRBD2. This CDR3 is 15 amino acids long. The trim removed 1 base at V and 1 base at J, leaving 2 bases unmatched. Looked up from germline, CDR1 is SEHNR and CDR2 is FQNEAQ (reference sequence). DNA of the CDR3: TGTGCCAGCAGCTTAGTTAGCGGGGGTTCCTACGAGCAGTACTTC. It yields the protein CASSLVSGGSYEQYF.

CDR3 sequence reads: CASSFRENTGELFF. CDR3 in DNA: TGCGCCAGCAGCTTCAGGGAAAACACCGGGGAGCTGTTTTTT. This chain uses TRBV5-1 with TRBJ2-2; possibly TRBD1 for D (5 bases). Per germline, CDR1 SGHRS and CDR2 YFSETQ. The germline V and J ends were trimmed by 2 bases and 2 bases, with 7 bases remaining between them. This CDR3 spans 14 amino acids.

The chain couples TRBV2 to TRBJ1-2; perhaps TRBD1 as D (6 bases). Germline lookup yields CDR1 SNHLY and CDR2 FYNNEI. The CDR3 sequence is 11 residues long. Trimming pared 6 bases from V and 6 bases from J, leaving 8 bases between. CDR3 sequence (DNA): TGTGCCAGCAGCACAGGGAATGGCTACACCTTC. Its protein product is CASSTGNGYTF.

This clone showed up just a few times. J is TRBJ2-5 and V is TRBV5-4; 8 bases fit TRBD2. V shed 5 bases, J shed 5 bases, and the junction held 8 bases outside the gene matches. The CDR3 is made up of 14 amino acids. Germline CDR1 and CDR2: SGHNT and YYREEE (reference sequence). Here the CDR3 reads CASSYRGGEETQYF. The CDR3 DNA is TGTGCCAGCAGTTACCGGGGGGGCGAGGAGACCCAGTACTTC.

V is TRBV6-5 and J is TRBJ1-2; D is perhaps TRBD1 (5 bases). V lost 6 bases, J lost 8 bases, and 13 bases lay in between. From germline, CDR1 is MNHEY and CDR2 SVGAGI. The length of the CDR3 is 12 residues. The CDR3 DNA follows: TGTGCCAGCAGAGTCGGGACTCTCGGCTACACCTTC. The encoded protein is CASRVGTLGYTF.

The chain uses TRBV9 and TRBJ2-7, with D perhaps matching TRBD2 (5 bases). Germline lookup yields CDR1 SGDLS and CDR2 YYNGEE. Trimming cost V 0 bases and J 4 bases, with 14 bases left between them. This CDR3 has 15 residues. CDR3: CASSVEPDSRYEQYF. The CDR3 bases are TGTGCCAGCAGCGTAGAACCGGACTCTCGGTACGAGCAGTACTTC.

The genes are TRBV6-2 or TRBV6-3 and TRBJ2-2; the match to TRBD1 covers 7 bases. V trimming: 0 bases; J trimming: 5 bases; junction bases outside the gene matches: 12. In germline, CDR1 is MNHEY, CDR2 SVGEGT. The CDR3 totals 18 residues. CDR3 sequence (DNA): TGTGCCAGCAGTTACTCCCACGGGGTAGGGGGCAGGACCGGGGAGCTGTTTTTT. Its protein product is CASSYSHGVGGRTGELFF.

The chain links TRBV13 to TRBJ2-5; tentative D call: TRBD2 (5 bases). CDR3 size: 14 residues. Trimming took off 0 bases at V and 5 bases at J, with 10 bases between the two ends. Germline loops: CDR1 PRHDT, CDR2 FYEKMQ (reference sequence). DNA of the CDR3: TGTGCCAGCAGCTTAGGACTAGTCGGGGAGACCCAGTACTTC. It yields the protein CASSLGLVGETQYF.

This clone has just one count. The CDR3 region has the DNA TGTGCCAGCAGCCAAGTCCCCCAGGACAGGACTAATGAAAAACTGTTTTTT. Translated: CASSQVPQDRTNEKLFF. The V and J genes are TRBV3-1 (or the pseudogene TRBV3-2) and TRBJ1-4, with TRBD1 matching over 7 bases. The CDR3 spans 17 residues. CDR1 LGHDT and CDR2 YNNKEL come from the germline V gene (reference sequence). Unmatched junction bases numbered 7, after V lost 1 base and J lost 2 bases.

The rearrangement uses TRBV7-2 and TRBJ1-5, with 8 nucleotides matching TRBD1. The CDR3 length is 13 residues. CDR1 is SGHTA and CDR2 is FQGNSA in the germline V gene. V trimming: 5 bases; J trimming: 9 bases; junction bases outside the gene matches: 6. The CDR3 reads CASSARQGWPQHF. The DNA of the CDR3 is TGTGCCAGCAGCGCCCGACAGGGGTGGCCCCAGCATTTT.

This clone was counted a few times. The V gene is TRBV28, the J gene TRBJ2-7, with 8 bases that match TRBD1. The germline CDR1 and CDR2 sequences are MDHEN and SYDVKM. The CDR3 has 14 amino acids. V was clipped by 5 bases and J by 0 bases; unmatched bases: 3. The DNA of the CDR3 is TGTGCCAGCAGTGACAGGGGAATCTCCTACGAGCAGTACTTC. Translation gives CASSDRGISYEQYF.

This CDR3 is CASSVGTVGGYTF. Written as DNA, the CDR3 is TGTGCCAGCAGTGTTGGGACTGTGGGTGGCTACACCTTC. The rearrangement links TRBV28 to TRBJ1-2; tentatively, D is TRBD1 (5 bases). Trimming cost V 5 bases and J 7 bases, with 14 bases left between them. The germline V gene encodes CDR1 MDHEN and CDR2 SYDVKM. The CDR3 loop spans 13 amino acids.

This chain joins TRBV5-8 and TRBJ1-2, with D maybe TRBD1 (5 bases). Trimming removed 0 bases from V and 6 bases from J, with 15 bases in between. This CDR3 has 15 residues. CDR1 SGHTS and CDR2 YDEGEE come from the germline V gene. The CDR3 DNA follows: TGTGCCAGCAGCTTGGATTACGGGGGAAGGAATGGCTACACCTTC. This gives the protein CASSLDYGGRNGYTF.

The chain carries TRBV7-2 and TRBJ1-4; 7 bases line up with TRBD1. CDR1 is SGHTA and CDR2 is FQGNSA in the germline V gene. The CDR3 is made up of 14 amino acids. Unmatched junction bases numbered 3, after V lost 2 bases and J lost 6 bases. The CDR3 spells CASSLKGADEKLFF. DNA for the CDR3: TGTGCCAGCAGCTTAAAGGGGGCCGATGAAAAACTGTTTTTT.

J is TRBJ2-1 and V is TRBV5-1; D not resolved. CDR3 length equals 14 residues. Germline lookup yields CDR1 SGHRS and CDR2 YFSETQ. V gave up 0 bases and J gave up 3 bases, with 7 bases separating them. The CDR3 reads CASSLEAGYNEQFF. The CDR3 coding sequence is TGCGCCAGCAGCTTGGAGGCAGGCTACAATGAGCAGTTCTTC.

The rearrangement uses TRBV3-1 (or the pseudogene TRBV3-2) and TRBJ2-5; 12 bases are shared with TRBD2. V shed 4 bases, J shed 4 bases, and the junction held 4 bases outside the gene matches. Germline loops: CDR1 LGHDT, CDR2 YNNKEL (reference sequence). CDR3 length: 15 residues. CDR3 DNA sequence: TGTGCCAGCAGCCTTCTAGCGGGGGGGAGAGAGACCCAGTACTTC. Translation gives CASSLLAGGRETQYF.

V gene TRBV27 combines with J gene TRBJ1-2; 8 bases agree with TRBD1. Losses at the gene ends were 5 bases for V and 4 bases for J; bases not matched to a gene: 18. The germline gives CDR1 MNHEY, CDR2 SMNVEV (reference sequence). The CDR3 has 18 amino acids. CDR3 nucleotide sequence: TGTGCCAGCAGTCTCCGTCACATCCCAGGGGGCACAACCTATGGCTACACCTTC. It specifies CASSLRHIPGGTTYGYTF.

The genes are TRBV7-2 and TRBJ1-2; D is unclear. CDR1 and CDR2 from the germline V gene are SGHTA and FQGNSA. CDR3 length: 14 residues. V was clipped by 1 base and J by 4 bases, with 10 bases between them. CDR3 nucleotides: TGTGCCAGCAGCTTAGGGCAGATCAGCTATGGCTACACCTTC. The encoded protein is CASSLGQISYGYTF.

The genes are TRBV5-1 and TRBJ1-2; no clear D. V was pared by 2 bases and J by 4 bases, with 12 bases between. The CDR3 has 14 amino acids. Per the germline V gene, CDR1 is SGHRS and CDR2 is YFSETQ. As DNA, the CDR3 is TGCGCCAGCAGCTTAACCTCGGGGATCTATGGCTACACCTTC. This codes for CASSLTSGIYGYTF. Combining the CDR3 with reference TRBV5-1 and TRBJ1-2 gives the whole variable domain KAGVTQTPRYLIKTRGQQVTLSCSPISGHRSVSWYQQTPGQGLQFLFEYFSETQRNKGNFPGRFSGRQFSNSRSEMNVSTLELGDSALYLCASSLTSGIYGYTFGSGTRLTVV.

The chain recombines TRBV9 with TRBJ1-4; D possibly corresponds to TRBD1 (6 bases). Germline values: CDR1 SGDLS, CDR2 YYNGEE. This CDR3 contains 15 residues. Trimming removed 0 bases from V and 7 bases from J, with 13 bases in between. CDR3 in DNA: TGTGCCAGCAGCGTAGGTCCAGGGGTTGGTGAAAAACTGTTTTTT. This translates into CASSVGPGVGEKLFF. The variable domain in full, with the rest retrieved from reference TRBV9 and TRBJ1-4, is DSGVTQTPKHLITATGQRVTLRCSPRSGDLSVYWYQQSLDQGLQFLIQYYNGEERAKGNILERFSAQQFPDLHSELNLSSLELGDSALYFCASSVGPGVGEKLFFGSGTQLSVL.

V is TRBV12-3 or TRBV12-4 and J is TRBJ2-1, with D perhaps matching TRBD2 (6 bases). The CDR3 length is 12 residues. Trimming pared 3 bases from V and 15 bases from J, leaving 15 bases between. The CDR3 sequence: CASSLDTSSGFF. CDR3 bases: TGTGCCAGCAGTTTGGATACTAGCTCTGGGTTCTTC.

V and J are TRBV29-1 and TRBJ1-2, with 9 bases that match TRBD1. The length of the CDR3 is 15 residues. Germline trimming cut 2 bases from V and 2 bases from J; bases unmatched to any gene: 6. Per germline, CDR1 SQVTM and CDR2 ANQGSEA. The CDR3 spells CSVESFGTGNYGYTF. DNA of the CDR3: TGCAGCGTTGAATCCTTCGGGACAGGGAACTATGGCTACACCTTC.

The gene calls are TRBV27 and TRBJ2-5; D is perhaps TRBD1 (6 bases). V was shortened by 5 bases and J by 1 base, with 14 bases between the two germline ends. CDR1 MNHEY and CDR2 SMNVEV come from the germline V gene (reference sequence). The CDR3 contains 15 residues. As DNA, the CDR3 is TGTGCCAGCAGTACCGGCCAGGGGCCCCAAGAGACCCAGTACTTC. Its translation: CASSTGQGPQETQYF.

V and J are TRBV15 and TRBJ1-1; D remains ambiguous. Germline values: CDR1 LNHNV, CDR2 YYDKDF (reference sequence). V was shortened by 0 bases and J by 0 bases, with 8 bases between the two germline ends. CDR3 length: 15 amino acids. Here the CDR3 DNA reads TGTGCCACCAGCAGAGAACGTCAGGTGAACACTGAAGCTTTCTTT. Its protein is CATSRERQVNTEAFF.